This TCR beta chain was sequenced in a study of regulatory T cells in long-lasting Graves disease. General observations from the study: Persistent disease showed a preference for TRBV28, TRBJ1-2 and TRBJ2-5. Persistent Graves' disease cases displayed lower TCR diversity than newly diagnosed ones.

On this clonotype: Its antigen is still unknown.

Germline V gene lookup returns CDR1 SGHRS and CDR2 YFSETQ. Trimming stripped 7 bases from V and 5 bases from J, with 18 bases between. The CDR3 consists of 14 residues. Arm-PCR with iRepertoire HTBI primers amplified the CDR3 regions for these TCR beta libraries. TCRdb independently ran MiXCR on the multiplex PCR reads; one entry per CDR3 protein. The profile shows 520,000 or so distinct CDR3 sequences, around 13% of them singletons. This sample's time point: newly diagnosed GD, antithyroid drugs for less than 3 months. RNA from PBMCs was the source of the TCR library. This same sample was also taken into another study, of T cells in Graves' hyperthyroidism and ophthalmopathy. Turning to that study: HTBI primers were the set used in a first-round RT-PCR of the TCR CDR3.

Sequences were derived from peripheral blood mononuclear cells (PBMCs), sampled at new diagnosis, from a patient treated with antithyroid drugs. The TCR originated in a woman aged 25 to 39 with Graves disease. This chain links TRBV5-1 with TRBJ1-1; TRBD1 might be the D (5 bases). In DNA, the CDR3 is TGCGCCAGCGCCCCCCCGGGGGAGAGAACTGAAGCTTTCTTT. Translating gives CASAPPGERTEAFF.